Below, 7 T cell receptor beta chains from the same sample are listed, as sequenced in a study of shared clonotypes between healthy human individuals. Assay used: immunoSEQ multiplex PCR; TCRdb lists only in-frame clones, some missing. The sample yields roughly 2.1 million clones, 85% to 95% seen once. CD45RO-negative, CCR7-positively selected cells formed the naive CD8 fraction, excluding terminally differentiated effector memory CD45RA+ cells. Sequenced input: naive CD8+ T cells from PBMCs. These receptors all come from a young man in good health. Some clones in this sample may be carry-over from other donors' samples.

The chain links TRBV15 to TRBJ2-7, with 7 bases identical to TRBD1. V trimming: 0 bases; J trimming: 4 bases; junction bases outside the gene matches: 3. Germline loops: CDR1 LNHNV, CDR2 YYDKDF (reference sequence). The CDR3 extends over 14 amino acids. The CDR3 bases are TGTGCCACCAGCAGAGAGGACAGGTTTTACGAGCAGTACTTC. As protein: CATSREDRFYEQYF.

This clone was detected once. The chain uses TRBV27 and TRBJ2-1; possibly TRBD1 or TRBD2 for D (5 bases each). This CDR3 region has 12 residues. Germline V gene data show CDR1 as MNHEY and CDR2 as SMNVEV (reference sequence). The ends were cut back, 4 bases at V and 8 bases at J, with 9 bases in the middle. The CDR3 sequence: CASSSTADEQFF. The CDR3 nucleotides are TGTGCCAGCAGTTCGACAGCGGATGAGCAGTTCTTC.

The CDR3 DNA reads TGTGCCAGCAGCTTGGCCAGCGTGGGCAGGGGGCGTAGTGGGGCCAACGTCCTGACTTTC. Its translation: CASSLASVGRGRSGANVLTF. The V call is TRBV5-5, the J call TRBJ2-6, with 8 positions matching TRBD1. This CDR3 is built from 20 residues. Losses at the gene ends were 0 bases for V and 3 bases for J; bases not matched to a gene: 14. CDR1 is SGHKS and CDR2 is YYEKEE in the germline V gene (reference sequence).

In its sample, this clone was seen once. The chain's CDR3 is CASSMTWGLNTEAFF. The CDR3 bases are TGTGCCAGTAGTATGACTTGGGGGCTTAACACTGAAGCTTTCTTT. The chain is built from TRBV19 and TRBJ1-1; the D gene is possibly TRBD1 (6 bases). The V end lost 3 bases, the J end lost 2 bases, and 13 bases lay between the germline ends. The length of the CDR3 is 15 residues. Per the germline V gene, CDR1 is LNHDA and CDR2 is SQIVND (reference sequence). The variable domain in full, completed from reference TRBV19 and TRBJ1-1, reads DGGITQSPKYLFRKEGQNVTLSCEQNLNHDAMYWYRQDPGQGLRLIYYSQIVNDFQKGDIAEGYSVSREKKESFPLTVTSAQKNPTAFYLCASSMTWGLNTEAFFGQGTRLTVV.

This rearrangement joins TRBV9 to TRBJ2-6; 11 bases are shared with TRBD1. This CDR3 is 17 amino acids long. CDR1 is SGDLS and CDR2 is YYNGEE in the germline V gene. V shed 4 bases, J shed 2 bases, and the junction held 5 bases outside the gene matches. CDR3 sequence: CASSPRTGGPGANVLTF. CDR3 DNA sequence: TGTGCCAGCAGCCCCCGGACAGGGGGCCCTGGGGCCAACGTCCTGACTTTC. The full variable domain, its missing parts supplied by reference TRBV9 and TRBJ2-6, is DSGVTQTPKHLITATGQRVTLRCSPRSGDLSVYWYQQSLDQGLQFLIQYYNGEERAKGNILERFSAQQFPDLHSELNLSSLELGDSALYFCASSPRTGGPGANVLTFGAGSRLTVL.

The chain has TRBV5-6 and TRBJ2-7, with TRBD2 as a possible D gene (6 bases). V shed 0 bases and J shed 0 bases, with 10 bases lying between them. This CDR3 is built from 15 residues. Germline V gene lookup returns CDR1 SGHDT and CDR2 YYEEEE. CDR3 bases: TGTGCCAGCAGCTTGGCCGGCGGGGTCTCCTACGAGCAGTACTTC. Translated, it gives CASSLAGGVSYEQYF.

The V and J genes are TRBV29-1 and TRBJ2-7; D perhaps matches TRBD1 (5 bases). V was cut by 7 bases and J by 0 bases, with 10 bases left in between. The germline V gene has CDR1 SQVTM and CDR2 ANQGSEA. This CDR3 is 12 amino acids long. CDR3 residues: CSATVSSYEQYF. The CDR3 coding sequence is TGCAGCGCGACAGTTTCCTCCTACGAGCAGTACTTC.